This TCR beta chain is drawn from a study of blood T cell repertoires in COVID-19. Across the study: Whether acute or convalescent, the COVID-19 samples came from the United States, Italy and Spain.

CDR3 size: 14 residues. CDR1 is SGHRS, CDR2 YFSETQ, per germline. Germline trimming cut 4 bases from V and 10 bases from J; bases unmatched to any gene: 9. How the authors handled the data: Using reference gene primer amplification, nucleated cell counts were estimated. Sequencing was performed with immunoSEQ multiplex PCR; in TCRdb, only in-frame clones are kept and a portion is missing. That table gives V, J and clone size, and the DNA gave D and trimming. The data hold 380,000 or so clones, with roughly 90% observed a single time. The TCR originated in a woman younger than 45 with acute COVID-19. Sequenced sample: PBMCs or T cells enriched from blood (not recorded which). The chain links TRBV5-1 to TRBJ2-1; 9 bases agree with TRBD2. The CDR3 loop reads CASSRPGLASEQFF. In nucleotides, the CDR3 is TGCGCCAGCAGCCGACCGGGACTAGCTTCGGAGCAGTTCTTC.